This TCR beta chain was observed in a study of cytomegalovirus exposure and HLA in healthy donors. In the PCR, 60 Vbeta and 13 Jbeta primers were used. Assay: immunoSEQ multiplex PCR; the TCRdb copy retains only in-frame clones and omits some. Among fewer than 200,000 clones, about 90% were seen once, and the ten largest hold 0.9% to 1.2%. Details on this clone: The antigen remains undetermined.

Study findings and constraints: Follow-up analysis seemed to connect common viral pathogens with several of the most significant clusters identified.

The sequencing input was PBMCs. The sequence came from a boy aged 2 to 10 in good health and CMV-seronegative.

CDR3 nucleotide sequence: TGTGCCACCAGCAGAGAGGCCGGAGAGGCCTACGAGCAGTACTTC. This codes for CATSREAGEAYEQYF. V gene TRBV15 combines with J gene TRBJ2-7, with no clear D. Germline V gives CDR1 LNHNV, CDR2 YYDKDF (reference sequence). CDR3 length: 15 residues. With 0 bases removed from V and 2 bases from J, the gap between germline ends came to 11 bases.